Sequencing of this T cell receptor (beta chain) was carried out in a study of cytomegalovirus exposure and HLA in healthy donors. With respect to this clone: What it binds is not known.

Whole-study findings and limits: Cytomegalovirus association was listed for under 200 TCR beta chains.

The CDR3 consists of 19 residues. CDR1 is MGHRA and CDR2 is YSYEKL in the germline V gene. V shed 0 bases and J 1 base; nucleotides not matched to a gene: 11. PCR amplification relied on 60 Vbeta primers (plus 13 Jbeta primers). Clones were read by immunoSEQ multiplex PCR, and TCRdb kept only the in-frame ones, dropping some. The sample holds roughly 78,000 clones; roughly 63% are singletons and the top ten take around 5%. What was sequenced was PBMCs. The chain couples TRBV4-1 to TRBJ2-4; 8 nucleotides line up with TRBD2. This clonotype originated in a young man in good health and CMV-seropositive. The CDR3 spells CASSQEPPGRGGAKNIQYF. As DNA, the CDR3 is TGCGCCAGCAGCCAAGAACCCCCCGGGAGGGGTGGGGCCAAAAACATTCAGTACTTC.